The next 14 T cell receptor beta chains were all read from a single sample in a study of lymphopenia after photon versus proton radiotherapy. Profiling relied on immunoSEQ multiplex PCR, and the TCRdb table lists in-frame clones only, not all of them. The sample contains some 64,000 clones, roughly 87% of which appear only once. Specimen: peripheral blood, collected from a patient treated with proton-based radiotherapy. The receptors come from a man of 80 years or more with esophageal cancer.

CDR3 in amino acids: CASSEMTGFGNTIYF. The DNA for the CDR3 is TGTGCCAGCAGTGAGATGACAGGCTTTGGAAACACCATATATTTT. The rearrangement joins TRBV6-1 to TRBJ1-3; tentatively, D is TRBD1 (6 bases). V was cut by 3 bases and J by 3 bases, with 12 bases left in between. Germline loops: CDR1 MNHNS, CDR2 SASEGT. There are 15 residues in the CDR3.

V gene TRBV4-3 combines with J gene TRBJ2-1; TRBD2 aligns across 12 bases. CDR1 is LGHNA and CDR2 is YSLEER in the germline V gene. V lost 3 bases and J lost 5; bases outside the gene matches: 5. This CDR3 spans 16 amino acids. The CDR3 here is CASSHGTSGLDNEQFF. The CDR3 DNA sequence: TGCGCCAGCAGCCATGGGACTAGCGGGTTAGACAATGAGCAGTTCTTC.

The chain couples TRBV25-1 to TRBJ2-1, with D perhaps TRBD1 (5 bases). Trimming removed 4 bases from V and 5 bases from J, with 21 bases in between. Germline lookup yields CDR1 MGHDK and CDR2 SYGVNS. CDR3 length equals 17 residues. CDR3 DNA sequence: TGTGCCAGCAGTGGTCCCTCGCTGGTACAGGTGCACAATGAGCAGTTCTTC. Translated, it gives CASSGPSLVQVHNEQFF.

This clone was seen a single time. The gene calls are TRBV30 and TRBJ2-1, with 12 bases aligning to TRBD2. The V and J ends lost 3 bases and 3 bases, in that order; junction bases with no gene match: 9. CDR3 size: 17 residues. CDR1 is GTSNPN and CDR2 is SVGIG in the germline V gene (reference sequence). The DNA for the CDR3 is TGTGCCTGGAGAGCTCTAGCGGGGGGGCCCTACTACAATGAGCAGTTCTTC. Its protein product is CAWRALAGGPYYNEQFF.

The chain carries TRBV5-4 and TRBJ2-7; 10 bases are a match to TRBD1. V shed 0 bases, J shed 6 bases, and the junction held 6 bases outside the gene matches. The germline CDR1 and CDR2 sequences are SGHNT and YYREEE (reference sequence). This CDR3 comprises 15 residues. CDR3 amino acids: CASSLEPGQGSEQYF. The CDR3, as DNA: TGTGCCAGCAGCTTGGAGCCGGGACAGGGGAGCGAGCAGTACTTC.

This chain joins TRBV19 and TRBJ2-5; D is unclear. From germline, CDR1 is LNHDA and CDR2 SQIVND (reference sequence). V lost 3 bases to trimming and J lost 5 bases, with 16 bases between them. The CDR3 contains 15 residues. The CDR3 spells CASSMVLGRVETQYF. The CDR3 bases are TGTGCCAGTAGTATGGTGTTGGGTAGGGTGGAGACCCAGTACTTC.

The V and J genes are TRBV7-8 and TRBJ1-1, with D tentatively TRBD1 (5 bases). V lost 5 bases and J lost 1, with 17 bases in between. Germline V lookup: CDR1 SGHVS, CDR2 FQNEAQ. The CDR3 totals 16 residues. CDR3 amino acids: CASSPILGATNTEAFF. Written as DNA, the CDR3 is TGTGCCAGCAGCCCAATCTTAGGGGCGACGAACACTGAAGCTTTCTTT.

The chain is built from TRBV18 and TRBJ2-7; unclear D gene. Germline V gives CDR1 KGHSH, CDR2 LQKENI. CDR3 size: 14 residues. Trimming cost V 0 bases and J 2 bases, with 8 bases left between them. CDR3 protein: CASSPPDLPYEQYF. The CDR3 nucleotides read TGTGCCAGCTCACCACCAGATCTTCCCTACGAGCAGTACTTC.

The rearrangement links TRBV28 to TRBJ1-4; D might be TRBD1 (5 bases). V was trimmed by 4 bases and J by 4 bases, leaving 10 bases between them. Per germline, CDR1 MDHEN and CDR2 SYDVKM. The CDR3 extends over 14 amino acids. DNA for the CDR3: TGTGCCAGCAGTTCAGGGATGGATAATGAAAAACTGTTTTTT. Protein sequence: CASSSGMDNEKLFF.

This clone was recorded only once. CDR3 in DNA: TGTGCCAGCCGTGGTCTGACAGGGGGCGTTACGGGGGCTGAAGCTTTCTTT. Translating it yields CASRGLTGGVTGAEAFF. V and J are TRBV25-1 and TRBJ1-1; 10 bases fit TRBD1. CDR1 MGHDK and CDR2 SYGVNS come from the germline V gene. V gave up 8 bases and J gave up 6 bases; unmatched junction bases: 18. The length of the CDR3 is 17 residues.

The gene calls are TRBV18 and TRBJ1-2; 9 nucleotides agree with TRBD1. The CDR3 runs 17 residues. Germline V CDR1 and CDR2: KGHSH, LQKENI. V shed 6 bases and J 7 bases; nucleotides not matched to a gene: 18. The CDR3 DNA follows: TGTGCCAGCTCGCCCACAGGGGGCATCGCGCCTACGGTTGGCTACACCTTC. Translated: CASSPTGGIAPTVGYTF.

This clone was counted a single time. The CDR3 here is CASSLGRQGNTGELFF. CDR3 in DNA: TGTGCCAGCAGCTTAGGTCGGCAGGGTAACACCGGGGAGCTGTTTTTT. The V call is TRBV7-3, the J call TRBJ2-2; possibly TRBD1 for D (5 bases). CDR3 size: 16 residues. V was clipped by 2 bases and J by 2 bases, with 12 bases between them. In germline, CDR1 is SGHTA, CDR2 FQGTGA.

This sequence joins TRBV19 and TRBJ2-7; D ambiguous. CDR1 is LNHDA, CDR2 SQIVND, per germline (reference sequence). V was trimmed by 3 bases and J by 1 base, leaving 7 bases between them. The CDR3 extends over 13 amino acids. CDR3 nucleotides: TGTGCCAGTAGTATGGCCGGATCCTACGAGCAGTACTTC. Its translation is CASSMAGSYEQYF.

This clone has only a few counts. The chain has TRBV4-3 and TRBJ1-5, with TRBD1 identical over 8 bases. Germline V gene lookup returns CDR1 LGHNA and CDR2 YSLEER. V trimming: 0 bases; J trimming: 2 bases; junction bases outside the gene matches: 6. The CDR3 runs 17 residues. The CDR3 reads CASSQELDRAGNQPQHF. Written as DNA, the CDR3 is TGCGCCAGCAGCCAAGAATTGGACAGGGCGGGCAATCAGCCCCAGCATTTT.